The source of this TCR beta chain is a study of blood T cell repertoires in COVID-19 (dated by TCRdb to 2018 to 2021). For the wider study: Samples from collaborators originated in the United States, Italy and Spain and spanned both the acute and convalescent phases of COVID-19. The material from the prospective study consisted of cDNA or gDNA derived from T cells, B-cell-depleted T cells, or PBMCs. The dataset comprised deeply sampled blood TCRbeta repertoires from subjects exposed to, actively infected with, or recovered from COVID-19. The repertoires were released in a freely available public database meant as a resource for research on the immune response to SARS-CoV-2. The samples were drawn from two sources: the first 160 participants of the ongoing ImmuneRACE study, and over 1,000 subjects contributed by 6 global collaborators. Sample metadata almost always included a de-identified subject ID, COVID-19 status, age in years and sex. HLA class I and class II types, where available, came from metadata supplied by the sample provider rather than from assay-based typing. Overall study outcomes, separate from this receptor: The amount of clinical and demographic metadata varied by source and participant and was provided uncurated.

The germline V gene sets CDR1 to KGHDR and CDR2 to SFDVKD. Trimming removed 4 bases from V and 3 bases from J; the gene matches leave 7 bases unexplained. The CDR3 covers 16 residues, taking in both the cysteine and the phenylalanine. The kept DNA is CDR3 alone, 48 bases in frame from the first base. Notes on this clone: It lacks a known antigen. No much larger clonotype is one base removed from it; base qualities were not supplied.

The immunoSEQ Assay, a bias-controlled multiplex PCR, was used to amplify TCRbeta CDR3 regions from genomic DNA. Per the authors' processing: The number of nucleated cells in each sample was estimated by amplification of reference gene primers within the assay. To quantify the absolute abundance of each unique TCRbeta CDR3 rearrangement, sequence reads were collapsed and filtered. For each sample, productive Simpson clonality was calculated as the square root of Simpson's diversity index across productive rearrangements. What TCRdb holds here is the immuneACCESS table cut down to in-frame rearrangements. Part of the clones is not present; checked against another copy, under half of the missing clones reflect an unresolved V gene, and the others are unexplained. V, J and clone size are those of that table, while D and trimming were read from the DNA. The sample table lists 190,000 or so clones, 70% to 85% of them with a count of one. The ten largest account for about 6.9% of the sample.

Each collaborating institution followed its own protocols to collect whole blood in K2EDTA tubes. Collaborator samples were shipped for TCRbeta analysis as frozen whole blood, isolated PBMCs, or DNA extracted from either sample type. This TCR was recovered from a human donor with acute or convalescent COVID-19. The donor label of this sample is uncertain. The sequenced material came from peripheral blood. The rearrangement combines TRBV24-1 with TRBJ2-2, and 7 junctional nucleotides match TRBD1. The DNA sequence is TGTGCCACCAGTGACCCCGGGACAGCAGACACCGGGGAGCTGTTTTTT. It translates as CATSDPGTADTGELFF.